The source of this T cell receptor (beta chain) is a study of T cells after yellow fever vaccination. General study results and limits: The study noted that FACS-sorted repertoires could contain abundant clonotypes contaminating from the bulk population. Primary-vaccination clones mostly resurfaced post-booster (96% CD4, just under 90% CD8). A faster peak, day 5 versus 15, was reached by the weaker secondary response.

This clonotype was found a few times. Its antigen is not identified. The V end lost 4 bases, the J end lost 5 bases, and 13 bases lay between the germline ends. Germline CDR1 reads KGHDR; CDR2 reads SFDVKD. The CDR3 has 14 amino acids. TCR cDNA was made by 5'RACE template switching, adding a universal primer site and UMIs. Using its own MiXCR run on the 5' RACE reads, TCRdb lists one record per CDR3 protein. The sample carries a few hundred thousand distinct CDR3 sequences, 8.7% recorded once. Sequenced material: PBMCs, taken on the day of the first yellow fever vaccination. This TCR was recovered from a man aged 18 to 30 who received the YFV17D yellow fever vaccine. The chain is built from TRBV24-1 and TRBJ2-5; D is possibly TRBD2 (6 bases). The DNA for the CDR3 is TGTGCCACCAGTGACTGGGACTGGACGGAGACCCAGTACTTC. Protein: CATSDWDWTETQYF.